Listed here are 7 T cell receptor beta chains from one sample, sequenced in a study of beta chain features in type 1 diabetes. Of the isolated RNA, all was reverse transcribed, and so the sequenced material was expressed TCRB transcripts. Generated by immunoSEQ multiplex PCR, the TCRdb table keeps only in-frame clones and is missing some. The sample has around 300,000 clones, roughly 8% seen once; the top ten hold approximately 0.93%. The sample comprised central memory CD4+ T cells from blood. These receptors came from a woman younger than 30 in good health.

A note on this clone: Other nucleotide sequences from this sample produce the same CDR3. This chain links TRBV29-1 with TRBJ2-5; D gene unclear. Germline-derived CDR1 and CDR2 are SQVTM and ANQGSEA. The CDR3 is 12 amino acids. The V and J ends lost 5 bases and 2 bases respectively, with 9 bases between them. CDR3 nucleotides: TGCAGCGTTAACGGCGGACAAGAGACCCAGTACTTC. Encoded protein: CSVNGGQETQYF.

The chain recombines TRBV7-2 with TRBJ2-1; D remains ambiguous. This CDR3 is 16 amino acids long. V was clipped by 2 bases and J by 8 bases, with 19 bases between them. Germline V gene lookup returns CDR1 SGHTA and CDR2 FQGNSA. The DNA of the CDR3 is TGTGCCAGCAGCTTAAGTGAGCTAGGTCTGGGTCATGAGCAGTTCTTC. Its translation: CASSLSELGLGHEQFF.

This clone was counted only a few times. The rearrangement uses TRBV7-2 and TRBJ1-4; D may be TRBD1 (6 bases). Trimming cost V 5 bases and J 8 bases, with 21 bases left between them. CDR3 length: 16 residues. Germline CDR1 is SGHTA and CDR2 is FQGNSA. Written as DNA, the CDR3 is TGTGCCAGCAGCCGTAGATCAAGGGGGAGTGACGAAAAACTGTTTTTT. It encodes CASSRRSRGSDEKLFF.

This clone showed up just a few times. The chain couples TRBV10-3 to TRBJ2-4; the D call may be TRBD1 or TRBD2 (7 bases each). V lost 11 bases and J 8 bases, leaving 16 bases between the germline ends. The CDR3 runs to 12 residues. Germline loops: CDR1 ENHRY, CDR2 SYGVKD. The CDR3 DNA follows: TGTGCCTCCAGGGGGGGCTCAGACATTCAGTACTTC. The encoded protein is CASRGGSDIQYF.

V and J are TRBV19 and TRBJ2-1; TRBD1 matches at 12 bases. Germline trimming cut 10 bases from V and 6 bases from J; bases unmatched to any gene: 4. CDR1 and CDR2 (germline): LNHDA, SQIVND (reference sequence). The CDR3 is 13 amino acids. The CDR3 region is CAIGTGGVNEQFF. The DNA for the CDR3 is TGTGCCATCGGGACAGGGGGCGTCAATGAGCAGTTCTTC.

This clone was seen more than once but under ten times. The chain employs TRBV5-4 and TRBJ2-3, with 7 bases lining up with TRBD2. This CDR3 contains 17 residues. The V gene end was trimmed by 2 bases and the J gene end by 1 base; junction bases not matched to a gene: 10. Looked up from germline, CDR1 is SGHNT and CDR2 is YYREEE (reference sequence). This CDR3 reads CASSFPPGTMGTDTQYF. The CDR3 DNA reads TGTGCCAGCAGCTTTCCACCCGGGACTATGGGCACAGATACGCAGTATTTT.

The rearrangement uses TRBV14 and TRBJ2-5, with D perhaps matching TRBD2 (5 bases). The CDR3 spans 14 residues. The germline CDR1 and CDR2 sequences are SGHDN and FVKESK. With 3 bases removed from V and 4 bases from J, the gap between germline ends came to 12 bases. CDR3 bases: TGTGCCAGCAGCCATTGGGAGAAGAGAGAGACCCAGTACTTC. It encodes CASSHWEKRETQYF.